These T cell receptor beta chains were read from a single sample in a study of type 1 and type 2 diabetes patients. TCRdb re-called the multiplex PCR reads with MiXCR, one entry per CDR3 protein. The sample gives 280,000 or so distinct CDR3 sequences, approximately 45% of which show up once; roughly an eighth is in the top ten. Sequenced material: peripheral blood mononuclear cells (PBMCs). The receptors shown here come from a man aged 18-30 years with type 2 diabetes. Each CDR3 is given with its conserved first and last residue. The order of the fields is J gene, clone size, V gene, D gene, CDR3 DNA, CDR3 protein. D genes are given only for firm matches. Some rows have no size entry. The others give once, few or many, or a class for an expanded clone.

j_gene: TRBJ2-7; abundance: few; v_gene: TRBV20-1; d_gene: -; CDR3nt: TGCAGTGCCCCCCCGGGAGACGAGCAGTACTTC; CDR3aa: CSAPPGDEQYF
j_gene: TRBJ1-5; abundance: few; v_gene: TRBV19; d_gene: -; CDR3nt: TGTGCCAGTAGTATTAACCCACAGCCGAACCAGCCCCAGCATTTT; CDR3aa: CASSINPQPNQPQHF
j_gene: TRBJ2-3; abundance: once; v_gene: TRBV19; d_gene: TRBD1; CDR3nt: TGTGCCGGTAGTCCGGGACAGGTAACAGATACGCAGTATTTT; CDR3aa: CAGSPGQVTDTQYF
j_gene: TRBJ2-5; abundance: -; v_gene: TRBV28; d_gene: -; CDR3nt: TGTGCCAGCAGTCGCCAAACCCAAACAGAGACCCAGTACTTC; CDR3aa: CASSRQTQTETQYF
j_gene: TRBJ2-7; abundance: -; v_gene: TRBV20-1; d_gene: -; CDR3nt: TGCAGTGCTACCCACCAGACTTTTGACTACGAGCAGTACTTC; CDR3aa: CSATHQTFDYEQYF
j_gene: TRBJ2-2; abundance: -; v_gene: TRBV19; d_gene: -; CDR3nt: TGTGCCAGTAGTATTTGGAGGGGGGCGAACACCGGGGAGCTGTTTTTT; CDR3aa: CASSIWRGANTGELFF
j_gene: TRBJ2-1; abundance: -; v_gene: TRBV29-1; d_gene: TRBD2; CDR3nt: TGCAGCGTCAGAACTAGCGGACAATACAATGAGCAGTTCTTC; CDR3aa: CSVRTSGQYNEQFF
j_gene: TRBJ1-3; abundance: -; v_gene: TRBV2; d_gene: -; CDR3nt: TGTGCCAGCAGTTCGCCCCCGGGCTCATCTGGAAACACCATATATTTT; CDR3aa: CASSSPPGSSGNTIYF
j_gene: TRBJ2-1; abundance: -; v_gene: TRBV7-3; d_gene: TRBD2; CDR3nt: TGTGCCAGCAGTTCGGGGGGGGGACTACCTTTCTCCTACAATGAGCAGTTCTTC; CDR3aa: CASSSGGGLPFSYNEQFF
j_gene: TRBJ1-5; abundance: -; v_gene: TRBV12-3/TRBV12-4; d_gene: -; CDR3nt: TGTGCCAGCAGACTTACAGGTAGCAATCAGCCCCAGCATTTT; CDR3aa: CASRLTGSNQPQHF
j_gene: TRBJ2-1; abundance: -; v_gene: TRBV20-1; d_gene: TRBD2; CDR3nt: TGCAGTGCTACCCCCTCGGGGGGGTACAATGAGCAGTTCTTC; CDR3aa: CSATPSGGYNEQFF
j_gene: TRBJ1-5; abundance: few; v_gene: TRBV25-1; d_gene: -; CDR3nt: TGTGCCAGCAGTGAACAAAATCAGCCCCAGCATTTT; CDR3aa: CASSEQNQPQHF
j_gene: TRBJ2-3; abundance: -; v_gene: TRBV10-3; d_gene: TRBD1; CDR3nt: TGTGCCACCTCCGGGACAGACAACACAGATACGCAGTATTTT; CDR3aa: CATSGTDNTDTQYF
j_gene: TRBJ1-1; abundance: many; v_gene: TRBV20-1; d_gene: -; CDR3nt: TGCAGTGCTAGTACGACCCCGTGGGGCACTGAAGCTTTCTTT; CDR3aa: CSASTTPWGTEAFF
j_gene: TRBJ2-7; abundance: -; v_gene: TRBV20-1; d_gene: -; CDR3nt: TGCAGTGCTCGGGACATTACCTACGAGCAGTACTTC; CDR3aa: CSARDITYEQYF